This TCR beta chain comes out of a study of neurological immune-mediated disorders. The cDNA was generated by 5'RACE with 10-nucleotide random UMIs. Each CDR3 protein gets one entry after TCRdb re-called the 5' RACE reads with MiXCR. There are 50,000 to 70,000 distinct CDR3 sequences in the sample; 3.5% to 5% occur only once, and 6.5% to 7.5% lies in the top ten. Study results and limitations: A possible signature was seen in one related-CDR3 cluster, into which phylogenetic grouping placed the repertoires of 18 of 34 multiple sclerosis patients. HTLV-1-associated myelopathy had the most TCR clonal expansion, and multiple sclerosis had the least, less than healthy controls.

The CDR3 consists of 15 residues. Between the trimmed V and J ends, which lost 7 bases and 6 bases, there was a span of 21 bases. Germline values: CDR1 SGHRS, CDR2 YFSETQ. This clonotype was recorded many times. What it binds is not known. The sequenced material came from PBMCs. J is TRBJ2-3 and V is TRBV5-1; D is perhaps TRBD1 or TRBD2 (6 bases each). This receptor was obtained from a man younger than 45 with multiple sclerosis. CDR3 nucleotide sequence: TGCGCCAGCGCAGGCGGGGCAGGGGTTCAGGATACGCAGTATTTT. It specifies CASAGGAGVQDTQYF.